A selection of T cell receptor beta chains follows, all from one sample in a study of OX40 agonist ivuxolimab in advanced cancers. The protocol was immunoSEQ multiplex PCR, while the TCRdb copy is restricted to in-frame clones and leaves out a portion. The sample contains 72,000 or so clones, more than 80% of which appear only once. The sample here was CD4+ or CD8+ T cells sorted from blood, taken in a trial of the OX40 agonist ivuxolimab. Receptors were obtained from an adult with an advanced solid tumor such as melanoma, head and neck, liver or kidney cancer. Both conserved end residues are part of each CDR3. The D gene is left open where the match is weak. Part of the rows lack a size; the others show once, few, many or a class for expanded clones.

cdr3_aa cdr3_nt j_call clone_size d_call v_call cdr3_length
CASSRNEWGTDGSSNEQFF TGTGCCAGCAGTAGAAATGAGTGGGGGACGGACGGGAGCAGCAATGAGCAGTTCTTC TRBJ2-1 NA NA TRBV11-3 19
CASSPGQMETQYF TGTGCCAGCTCACCGGGACAAATGGAGACCCAGTACTTC TRBJ2-5 NA NA TRBV18 13
CASSYFSNNNSPLHF TGTGCCAGCAGTTATTTTTCCAATAATAATTCACCCCTCCACTTT TRBJ1-6 few NA TRBV6-5 15
CASRLPGGGVTDTQYF TGTGCCAGCAGATTACCCGGGGGAGGGGTCACAGATACGCAGTATTTT TRBJ2-3 once TRBD2 TRBV28 16
CASSRDVAYEQYF TGTGCCAGTAGCCGGGACGTGGCCTACGAGCAGTACTTC TRBJ2-7 NA NA TRBV19 13
CASSLRDPGGRQFF TGTGCCAGCAGTCTCCGGGACCCGGGAGGAAGGCAGTTCTTC TRBJ2-1 NA TRBD2 TRBV28 14
CASSDRGAANYGYTF TGTGCCAGCAGTGATCGAGGGGCCGCTAACTATGGCTACACCTTC TRBJ1-2 NA NA TRBV25-1 15
CASSPIDRAANQPQHF TGTGCCAGCAGCCCAATAGACAGGGCGGCCAATCAGCCCCAGCATTTT TRBJ1-5 NA TRBD1 TRBV7-8 16
CASSPYVADTQYF TGTGCCAGCAGCCCTTACGTCGCAGATACGCAGTATTTT TRBJ2-3 NA NA TRBV7-3 13
CASSLAGDSEKLFF TGTGCCAGCAGCTTGGCAGGGGATAGTGAAAAACTGTTTTTT TRBJ1-4 NA NA TRBV5-8 14